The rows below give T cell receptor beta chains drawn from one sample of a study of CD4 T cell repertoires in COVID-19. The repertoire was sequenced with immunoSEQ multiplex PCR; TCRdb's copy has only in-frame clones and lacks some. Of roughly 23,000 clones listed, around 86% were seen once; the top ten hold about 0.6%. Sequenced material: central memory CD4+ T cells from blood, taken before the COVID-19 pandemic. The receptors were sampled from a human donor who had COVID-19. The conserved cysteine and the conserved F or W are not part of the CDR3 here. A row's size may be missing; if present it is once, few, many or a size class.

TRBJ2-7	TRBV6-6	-	ASRGGYEQY
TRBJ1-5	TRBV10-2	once	ASSDQGGQPQH
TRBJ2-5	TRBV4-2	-	ASSQGGGGALETQY
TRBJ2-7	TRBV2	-	ASTAQGRSSYEQY
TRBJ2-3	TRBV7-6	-	ASSSGRASGRTADTQY
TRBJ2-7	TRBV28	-	ASSSPTGFRSEQY
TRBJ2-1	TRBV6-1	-	ASSERGQAGGPPNEQF
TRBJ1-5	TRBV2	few	ASSPDRGYRPQH
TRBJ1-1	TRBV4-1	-	ASSPGPIGENTEAF
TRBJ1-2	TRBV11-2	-	ASSLSASNYGYT
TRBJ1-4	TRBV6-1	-	ASSEQTGANEKLF
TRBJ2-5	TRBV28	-	ASNGGWREETQY
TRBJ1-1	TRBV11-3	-	ASSLEGQTEAF
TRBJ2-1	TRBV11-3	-	ASSSRPLAGVVYEQF
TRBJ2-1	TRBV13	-	ASSSFGLAGGPEQF
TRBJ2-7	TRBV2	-	ASATKSSYEQY
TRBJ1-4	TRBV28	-	ASSPQDATNEKLF
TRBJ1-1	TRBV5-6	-	ASSPWPGDTEAF
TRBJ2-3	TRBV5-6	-	ASSFRGTSTDTQY
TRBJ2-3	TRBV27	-	ASSLVRGKREGRGDTQY
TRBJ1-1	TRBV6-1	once	ASSEHFGNTEAF
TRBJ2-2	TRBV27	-	ASSRTSGLNTGELF
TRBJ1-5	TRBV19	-	ASAPGNSNQPQH
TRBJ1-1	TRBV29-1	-	SVEGTGVNTEAF
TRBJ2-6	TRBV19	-	ASTLQGAGANVLT
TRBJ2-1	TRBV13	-	ASSSPGGEQF
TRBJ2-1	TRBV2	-	ASSDRASGGNEQF
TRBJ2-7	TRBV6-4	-	ASLEVGGPPYEQY
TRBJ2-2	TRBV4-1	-	ASSPDLRVTGELF
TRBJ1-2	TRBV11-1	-	ASSADRVYGYT
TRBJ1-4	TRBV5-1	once	ASSSTGDDEKLF
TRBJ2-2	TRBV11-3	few	ASSEDRDTGELF
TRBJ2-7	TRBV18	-	ASSRFDRATYEQY
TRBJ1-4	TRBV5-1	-	ASSSQGREKLF
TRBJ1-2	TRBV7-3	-	ASSFAGTGYGYT
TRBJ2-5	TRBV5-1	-	ASSLGDRQETQY
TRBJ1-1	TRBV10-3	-	AIRTENTEAF
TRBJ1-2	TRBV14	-	ASSQGAGKGYT
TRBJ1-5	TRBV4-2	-	ASSQDWDRGLQPQH
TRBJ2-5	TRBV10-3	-	AISETGTQETQY
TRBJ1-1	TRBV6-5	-	ASSFRGTEAF
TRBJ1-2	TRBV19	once	ASSTIGSVVENDGYT
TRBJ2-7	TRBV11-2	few	ASSLRVDEQY
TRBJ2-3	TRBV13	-	ASRGGPGDTQY
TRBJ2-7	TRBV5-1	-	ASSLEAFNYEQY
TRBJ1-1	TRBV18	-	ASSPSRGNTYEAF
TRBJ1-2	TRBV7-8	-	ASSLDPTDNGYT
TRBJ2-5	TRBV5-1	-	ASQIPGSEETQY
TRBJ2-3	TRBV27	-	ASSLPRLADTQY
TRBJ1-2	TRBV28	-	ASRHGTTYGYT
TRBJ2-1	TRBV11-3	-	ASSLWGSGTSEQF
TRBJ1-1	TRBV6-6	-	ASIGQRNRGTEAF